Included here is one T cell receptor beta chain sequence, with context. The antigen is unknown. The entry originates in a study of long-term antiretroviral therapy in people with HIV. Study-wide background: The 2015 immediate-ART recommendation came about a decade after the earliest samples.

Study-level points and caveats: Versus controls, repertoires in people with HIV had narrower CDR3 length ranges. Blood obtained between 2004 and 2017 may reflect older ART regimens.

V was shortened by 3 bases and J by 6 bases, with 4 bases between the two germline ends. The germline CDR1 and CDR2 sequences are LNHDA and SQIVND (reference sequence). The CDR3 extends over 11 amino acids. A v3.0 immunoSEQ assay was performed at survey level. Clones were read by immunoSEQ multiplex PCR, and TCRdb kept only the in-frame ones, dropping some. The repertoire consists of some 22,000 clones, with 85% to 90% occurring once and the leading ten covering about 3.7%. The source is a man aged 55 to 70 with HIV. The V gene is TRBV19, the J gene TRBJ2-3; D unresolved. Sequences were derived from unsorted PBMCs, sampled 2.3 years after starting antiretroviral therapy. The CDR3 protein is CASSITDTQYF. CDR3 nucleotide sequence: TGTGCCAGTAGTATTACGGATACGCAGTATTTT.